This T cell receptor (beta chain) appears in the sequencing data of a study of control samples from healthy donors and cancer patients. This table comes from immunoSEQ multiplex PCR, and its TCRdb copy is limited to in-frame clones, with some not included. The table shows 120,000 to 150,000 clones, with approximately 92% occurring only once. Specimen: blood. The sequence was obtained from a man aged 30-40 years in good health.

The CDR3 here is CATTGSGYGYTF. CDR3 nucleotide sequence: TGTGCCACCACAGGGTCTGGCTATGGCTACACCTTC. This chain joins TRBV19 and TRBJ1-2; maybe TRBD1 (6 bases). The CDR3 runs to 12 residues. V was trimmed by 10 bases and J by 4 bases, leaving 13 bases between them. Germline V gives CDR1 LNHDA, CDR2 SQIVND (reference sequence).